A single sample is the source of the 11 T cell receptor beta chains below, sequenced in a study of cytomegalovirus exposure and HLA in healthy donors. The study ran its PCR with 60 Vbeta and 13 Jbeta primers. Clones were sequenced by immunoSEQ multiplex PCR, and TCRdb holds only the in-frame ones, with some missing. This sample carries 130,000 to 150,000 clones, over 75% of them seen once, and the ten largest clones take about 1.7%. Sequenced sample: PBMCs. Source of these receptors: a woman under 40 in good health and CMV-seronegative.

The count of this clone is one. The CDR3 is CASSQDGGKIGYTF. DNA for the CDR3: TGCGCCAGCAGCCAAGATGGGGGGAAGATCGGCTACACCTTC. This chain uses TRBV4-1 with TRBJ1-2; a weak D match, TRBD1 (5 bases). V dropped 0 bases and J dropped 8 bases, with 13 bases sitting between them. The CDR3 runs to 14 residues. In germline, CDR1 is MGHRA, CDR2 YSYEKL.

The chain employs TRBV30 and TRBJ2-1; 7 nucleotides agree with TRBD2. The CDR3 runs 12 residues. Germline-derived CDR1 and CDR2 are GTSNPN and SVGIG (reference sequence). V lost 5 bases, J lost 4 bases, and 2 bases stayed unmatched. The CDR3 DNA follows: TGTGCCTGGGGCGGGAGATACAATGAGCAGTTCTTC. Protein product: CAWGGRYNEQFF.

This clone was seen once. The V and J genes are TRBV7-2 and TRBJ1-1; D possibly corresponds to TRBD1 (5 bases). Per the germline V gene, CDR1 is SGHTA and CDR2 is FQGNSA. This CDR3 comprises 12 residues. Trimming shortened V by 5 bases and J by 6 bases, and 10 bases separated the two germline ends. CDR3 in amino acids: CASSAQGSEAFF. CDR3 in DNA: TGTGCCAGCAGCGCCCAGGGTTCTGAAGCTTTCTTT.

The chain employs TRBV18 and TRBJ1-4; TRBD1 might be the D (5 bases). Germline V CDR1 and CDR2: KGHSH, LQKENI. CDR3 length: 14 amino acids. Trimming stripped 0 bases from V and 6 bases from J, with 8 bases between. The CDR3 spells CASSPPGGDEKLFF. CDR3 sequence (DNA): TGTGCCAGCTCACCACCTGGGGGGGATGAAAAACTGTTTTTT. Based on the CDR3 plus reference TRBV18 and TRBJ1-4, the full variable domain is NAGVMQNPRHLVRRRGQEARLRCSPMKGHSHVYWYRQLPEEGLKFMVYLQKENIIDESGMPKERFSAEFPKEGPSILRIQQVVRGDSAAYFCASSPPGGDEKLFFGSGTQLSVL.

This sequence joins TRBV30 and TRBJ1-1, with D uncertain. The V gene's germline CDR1 is GTSNPN and CDR2 SVGIG (reference sequence). The CDR3 has 11 residues. V lost 5 bases and J 8 bases, leaving 12 bases between the germline ends. The CDR3 coding sequence is TGTGCCTGGGAAAGCATTCGAGAAGCTTTCTTT. It codes for CAWESIREAFF.

The count of this clone is one. The rearrangement joins TRBV5-4 to TRBJ1-1, with 7 nucleotides matching TRBD1. Looked up from germline, CDR1 is SGHNT and CDR2 is YYREEE (reference sequence). V shed 3 bases and J 1 base; nucleotides not matched to a gene: 6. The CDR3 totals 15 residues. The CDR3 DNA reads as TGTGCCAGCAGCTCCTCCGGGACAGCGAACACTGAAGCTTTCTTT. Its translation: CASSSSGTANTEAFF.

J is TRBJ2-1 and V is TRBV7-3; TRBD2 matches at 8 bases. Germline trimming cut 4 bases from V and 2 bases from J; bases unmatched to any gene: 4. This CDR3 has 15 amino acids. Germline CDR1 SGHTA, CDR2 FQGTGA. The CDR3 here is CASSSKLAAYNEQFF. CDR3 nucleotides: TGTGCCAGCAGCTCTAAACTAGCGGCCTACAATGAGCAGTTCTTC.

The V and J genes are TRBV5-6 and TRBJ1-6; the match to TRBD1 covers 8 bases. J lost 6 bases, V lost 0 bases, and 2 bases had no gene match. There are 15 residues in the CDR3. Germline-derived CDR1 and CDR2 are SGHDT and YYEEEE. CDR3 region: CASSLEQGGNSPLHF. Here the CDR3 DNA reads TGTGCCAGCAGCTTGGAACAGGGGGGTAATTCACCCCTCCACTTT.

J is TRBJ1-2 and V is TRBV30; maybe TRBD1 (6 bases). Trimming pared 0 bases from V and 5 bases from J, leaving 16 bases between. This CDR3 region has 15 residues. Per germline, CDR1 GTSNPN and CDR2 SVGIG (reference sequence). The CDR3 bases are TGTGCCTGGAGTGTACCGGGACACGAATTTTATGGCTACACCTTC. It yields the protein CAWSVPGHEFYGYTF.

This clone came up a few times. The chain has TRBV6-5 and TRBJ1-6, with TRBD1 matching 9 bases. CDR3 length: 14 amino acids. Trimming removed 6 bases from V and 8 bases from J; junction bases left unmatched: 5. The germline CDR1 and CDR2 sequences are MNHEY and SVGAGI. The CDR3 nucleotides are TGTGCCAGCAGCACCGGGACAGGGCATTCACCCCTCCACTTT. Translating it yields CASSTGTGHSPLHF.

This chain uses TRBV19 with TRBJ1-3, with 8 bases aligning to TRBD1. Germline CDR1 reads LNHDA; CDR2 reads SQIVND (reference sequence). The V gene end was trimmed by 7 bases and the J gene end by 4 bases; junction bases not matched to a gene: 9. The CDR3 loop spans 15 amino acids. CDR3 amino acids: CASNTGGPGGNTIYF. CDR3 coding DNA: TGTGCCAGTAACACAGGGGGGCCCGGCGGAAACACCATATATTTT.